What follows is one T cell receptor beta chain and its context. What it binds is unknown. These data come from a study of cytomegalovirus exposure and HLA in healthy donors. Study-level findings and limits: For TCR beta chains, V- and J-gene trimming was later linked to a missense DCLRE1C variant. The likely origin of a cluster of highly shared sequence variants was a sequencing artifact. In terms of immune exposure information, only CMV serostatus was available.

The CDR3 runs 14 residues. Germline assignment: CDR1 WNHNN and CDR2 SYGVQD (reference sequence). Deletions cut 4 bases from V and 9 bases from J, with 16 bases between. Donors had nominal health at sampling but likely had unrecorded immune exposures. This PCR relied on a set of 60 Vbeta primers and 13 Jbeta primers. Sequencing was performed with immunoSEQ multiplex PCR; in TCRdb, only in-frame clones are kept and a portion is missing. The repertoire has some 160,000 clones, approximately 83% of them found once; the top ten carry under 2%. The clonotype originates from a woman aged 40-49 years in good health and CMV-seronegative. V and J are TRBV10-1 and TRBJ2-1; no definite D call. The sample was PBMCs. The CDR3 loop reads CASSANPLEVEQFF. CDR3 nucleotides: TGCGCCAGCAGTGCGAACCCCCTAGAGGTTGAGCAGTTCTTC.